The TCR beta chain described here comes from a study of blood T cell repertoires in COVID-19. As for the study in general: COVID-19 samples, acute and convalescent, were from the United States, Italy and Spain.

Clones were read by immunoSEQ multiplex PCR, and TCRdb kept only the in-frame ones, dropping some. The sample records tens of thousands of clones, roughly 82% being singletons. This clone was seen more than once but under ten times. Sequenced: peripheral blood. This TCR derives from a human donor in a cohort sampled during active COVID-19.

The CDR3 DNA reads TGTGCCAGCAGAAGGGACAGGGGGTATGGCGAGCAGTACTTC. Its protein product is CASRRDRGYGEQYF. V gene TRBV6-5 combines with J gene TRBJ2-7, with TRBD1 matching 11 bases. The V gene end was trimmed by 6 bases and the J gene end by 6 bases; junction bases not matched to a gene: 7. This CDR3 contains 14 residues. Germline CDR1 is MNHEY and CDR2 is SVGAGI.